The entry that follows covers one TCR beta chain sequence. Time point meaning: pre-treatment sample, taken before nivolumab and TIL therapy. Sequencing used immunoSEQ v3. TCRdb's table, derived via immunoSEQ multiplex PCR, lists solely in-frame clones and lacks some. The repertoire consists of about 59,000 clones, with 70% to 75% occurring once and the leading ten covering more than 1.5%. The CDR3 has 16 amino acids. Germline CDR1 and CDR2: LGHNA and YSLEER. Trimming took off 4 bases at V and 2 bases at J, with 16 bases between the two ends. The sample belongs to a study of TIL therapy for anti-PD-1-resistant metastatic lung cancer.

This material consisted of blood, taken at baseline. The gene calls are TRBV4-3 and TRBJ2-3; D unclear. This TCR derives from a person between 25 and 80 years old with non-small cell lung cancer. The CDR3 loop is CASSPVRPPPTDTQYF. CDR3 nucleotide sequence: TGCGCCAGCAGCCCTGTAAGGCCGCCCCCCACAGATACGCAGTATTTT.